These 26 T cell receptor beta chains originate from one sample sequenced in a study of tumor-infiltrating lymphocytes in primary liver carcinoma. From approximately 500 ng total RNA, TCR beta cDNA was generated with a primer in the constant region. Nested multiplex PCR, run for three rounds with slightly modified ARM-PCR, yielded TCR beta libraries. Running roughly 10 cycles apiece, the first two PCR rounds relied on TRBV1-TRBV30 forward primers together with a C-beta reverse primer. In TCRdb, the multiplex PCR reads were re-called with MiXCR into one record per CDR3 protein. This sample has about 190,000 distinct CDR3 sequences, with around four fifths found just once. Unsorted bulk tissue of about 20-32 mg yielded co-extracted RNA and DNA. Source material: tumor tissue from primary liver carcinoma. Source of these receptors: a man between 40 and 49 years old with primary liver carcinoma and hepatitis B virus infection.

Worth noting for this clonotype: One end of the junction varies from germline; a read error may be responsible. The chain has TRBV30 and TRBJ2-3, with a weak D call TRBD2 (5 bases). Germline-derived CDR1 and CDR2 are GTSNPN and SVGIG (reference sequence). CDR3 size: 14 residues. The CDR3 sequence is CAWSPWETPDTQYF. CDR3 DNA sequence: TGTGCTTGGAGTCCCTGGGAGACCCCAGATACGCAGTATTTT.

Concerning this clonotype: The germline gene is not matched at one end of the junction; a read error may be the cause. The chain carries TRBV5-4 and TRBJ2-3; D unresolved. The CDR3 has 15 amino acids. Per germline, CDR1 SGHNT and CDR2 YYREEE (reference sequence). The CDR3 is CASISFLASTDKQYF. Here the CDR3 DNA reads TGTGCTAGCATCTCCTTCTTAGCTTCCACTGATAAGCAGTATTTT.

Concerning this clonotype itself: A junction boundary mismatches the germline segment, possibly from a read error. This chain joins TRBV6-5 and TRBJ1-2; D is uncertain. Per the germline V gene, CDR1 is MNHEY and CDR2 is SVGAGI. The CDR3 contains 14 residues. The CDR3 is CVSTTGPRNYGYTF. Here the CDR3 DNA reads TGTGTCAGCACCACGGGTCCCAGGAACTATGGGTACACCTTC.

This clonotype was seen a single time. Given the absence of the conserved phenylalanine or tryptophan at the CDR3 end, a read error is likely. This chain joins TRBV6-1 and TRBJ1-5; 7 bases agree with TRBD1. The CDR3 length is 16 residues. Germline-derived CDR1 and CDR2 are MNHNS and SASEGT. The CDR3 spells CASREGGGESNQPQHL. CDR3 sequence (DNA): TGTGCCAGCAGAGAAGGAGGGGGCGAGAGCAATCAGCCCCAGCATTTA.

This clonotype has at least ten counts. CDR3 sequence: CASSQGTSGTTDTQYF. CDR3 DNA: TGCGCCAGCAGCCAGGGGACTAGCGGGACCACAGATACGCAGTATTTT. The V and J genes are TRBV4-3 and TRBJ2-3; TRBD2 agrees at 13 bases. The CDR3 is 16 residues long. V shed 3 bases, J shed 2 bases, and the junction held 2 bases outside the gene matches. Germline V lookup: CDR1 LGHNA, CDR2 YSLEER.

In regard to this clonotype: The junction departs from the called germline gene at one end, perhaps through a read error. This chain links TRBV6-5 with TRBJ2-5; no definite D call. This CDR3 has 14 residues. Germline loops: CDR1 MNHEY, CDR2 SVGAGI. DNA of the CDR3: TGTGACAGCAGTTACATCTCAGGAAGGGAGACCCAGTACTTC. This sequence encodes CDSSYISGRETQYF.

The rearrangement uses TRBV4-1 and TRBJ1-2; D is perhaps TRBD1 (6 bases). The V end was cut by 10 bases, the J end by 3 bases, with 21 bases between. Germline V CDR1 and CDR2: MGHRA, YSYEKL. The CDR3 sequence is 15 residues long. The CDR3 nucleotides read TGCGCCAACAGTCAAGTGGGGGGCAATGACTATGGCTACACCTTC. Translated: CANSQVGGNDYGYTF.

Only a few counts were recorded for this clonotype. The conserved phenylalanine or tryptophan is not found at the CDR3 terminus, so this likely reflects a read error. The chain uses TRBV6-6 and TRBJ1-1, with 8 bases aligning to TRBD1. This CDR3 is 13 amino acids long. J was trimmed by 5 bases and V by 5 bases; bases with no gene match: 4. Germline CDR1 MNHNY, CDR2 SVGAGI (reference sequence). The DNA for the CDR3 is TGTGCCAGCAGTACAGGGGGGAGTACTGAAGCTTTCCTT. Its translation: CASSTGGSTEAFL.

The rearrangement uses TRBV18 and TRBJ2-3, with 10 positions matching TRBD2. Germline CDR1 reads KGHSH; CDR2 reads LQKENI. The CDR3 extends over 15 amino acids. Unmatched junction bases numbered 6, after V lost 6 bases and J lost 3 bases. In DNA form, the CDR3 reads TGTGCCAGCTCGTCGGCTAGCGGGAGTACAGATACGCAGTATTTT. Translating gives CASSSASGSTDTQYF.

Notes on this clonotype: The junction does not match germline at one end; this may be a read error. The gene calls are TRBV6-5 and TRBJ2-3; 9 nucleotides line up with TRBD1. The germline V gene encodes CDR1 MNHEY and CDR2 SVGAGI. The CDR3 has 17 residues. The CDR3 spells CASSYGSTGGLTDMQYF. The DNA of the CDR3 is TGTGCCAGCAGTTACGGTAGTACAGGGGGCCTCACAGATATGCAGTATTTT.

The chain employs TRBV10-3 and TRBJ2-3, with a tentative D call TRBD2 (6 bases). Germline lookup yields CDR1 ENHRY and CDR2 SYGVKD. The CDR3 has 13 amino acids. V was trimmed by 10 bases and J by 11 bases, leaving 22 bases between them. This CDR3 is CATTGSPSEQQYF. The CDR3 nucleotides are TGTGCCACCACAGGTAGTCCTAGCGAGCAGCAGTATTTT.

This clonotype showed up many times. J is TRBJ2-2 and V is TRBV5-4, with 7 bases matching TRBD2. CDR3 length: 16 residues. The germline V gene encodes CDR1 SGHNT and CDR2 YYREEE (reference sequence). With 1 base clipped from V and 7 bases from J, the junction kept 10 bases outside the gene matches. DNA for the CDR3: TGTGCCAGCAGCTTGAACGGCGGGAGACTGGGCGGGGAGCTGTTTTTT. Its translation is CASSLNGGRLGGELFF.

As regards this clonotype: A much larger clonotype is one base distant, so this may be a read error. V gene TRBV5-1 combines with J gene TRBJ2-1, with no clear D. CDR1 and CDR2 (germline): SGHRS, YFSETQ. This CDR3 region has 15 residues. The ends were cut back, 0 bases at V and 3 bases at J, with 10 bases in the middle. CDR3 nucleotide sequence: TGCGCCAGCAGCTTGGAAGGGATTAACTACAATGAGCAGTTCTTC. Protein product: CASSLEGINYNEQFF.

The rearrangement joins TRBV7-9 to TRBJ2-7; 10 bases map to TRBD2. The germline CDR1 and CDR2 sequences are SEHNR and FQNEAQ (reference sequence). This CDR3 region has 15 residues. The CDR3 spells CPISSLLAGSREQYF. The DNA of the CDR3 is TGTCCCATCAGCTCCCTACTAGCGGGAAGCCGCGAGCAGTACTTC.

This clonotype is labeled medium-sized. The J gene is TRBJ2-1, the V gene TRBV11-3; 11 bases line up with TRBD2. Trimming cost V 1 base and J 9 bases; bases outside gene matches: 8. The CDR3 is 16 amino acids. The germline CDR1 and CDR2 sequences are SGHNT and YENEEA. CDR3 bases: TGTGCCAGCAGCTTAGGTATAGCGGGAGGGCGAAGTGAGCAGTTCTTC. This gives the protein CASSLGIAGGRSEQFF.

This clonotype was seen repeatedly, ten times or more. V gene TRBV29-1 combines with J gene TRBJ2-7; TRBD2 matches at 7 bases. Germline V lookup: CDR1 SQVTM, CDR2 ANQGSEA. CDR3 length: 13 residues. Unmatched junction bases numbered 12, after V lost 7 bases and J lost 6 bases. The CDR3 loop reads CSAREAFQGEQYF. DNA for the CDR3: TGCAGCGCCCGGGAGGCGTTTCAGGGCGAGCAGTACTTC.

About this clonotype itself: Germline is not matched at one junction end, which may reflect a read error. The V and J genes are TRBV12-3 or TRBV12-4 and TRBJ1-1; the match to TRBD1 covers 11 bases. CDR3 length: 17 amino acids. For the CDR3, the DNA is TGTGCCAGCAGTTTATGGACAGGGGGCTTTGGGAAGACTGAAGATATCTTT. Protein sequence: CASSLWTGGFGKTEDIF.

The chain combines TRBV6-2 or TRBV6-3 with TRBJ2-5; D ambiguous. Trimming pared 9 bases from V and 1 base from J, leaving 9 bases between. Germline CDR1 is MNHEY and CDR2 is SVGEGT. This CDR3 has 12 residues. CDR3 sequence: CASSNVQETQYF. CDR3 nucleotides: TGTGCCAGTAGCAACGTCCAAGAGACCCAGTACTTC.

The V call is TRBV7-3, the J call TRBJ2-7, with D possibly being TRBD1 (5 bases). Germline lookup yields CDR1 SGHTA and CDR2 FQGTGA. The CDR3 has 12 residues. DNA of the CDR3: TGTGCTAACAGCTTCAGGGTCCACGAGCAGTACTTC. Amino acids: CANSFRVHEQYF. Using reference TRBV7-3 and TRBJ2-7 for the parts outside the CDR3, the full variable domain is GAGVSQTPSNKVTEKGKYVELRCDPISGHTALYWYRQSLGQGPEFLIYFQGTGAADDSGLPNDRFFAVRPEGSVSTLKIQRTERGDSAVYLCANSFRVHEQYFGPGTRLTVT.

The chain links TRBV28 to TRBJ2-3; possible D gene TRBD1, 6 bases. Germline CDR1 is MDHEN and CDR2 is SYDVKM. Trimming cost V 6 bases and J 8 bases, with 15 bases left between them. This CDR3 is built from 13 residues. The CDR3 here is CASSLQGPGTQYF. CDR3 bases: TGTGCCAGCAGCCTACAGGGTCCAGGTACGCAGTATTTT.

The chain combines TRBV10-3 with TRBJ2-5; 7 bases line up with TRBD1. Per the germline V gene, CDR1 is ENHRY and CDR2 is SYGVKD. This CDR3 has 14 amino acids. The CDR3 DNA follows: TGTGACACCAGTGCGACAGGGTTGGGAGAGACCCAGTACTTC. This gives the protein CDTSATGLGETQYF.

With regard to this clonotype: One end of the junction does not line up with germline, which may come from a read error. This sequence joins TRBV10-2 and TRBJ1-2; no reliable D call. The CDR3 consists of 13 residues. From germline, CDR1 is WSHSY and CDR2 SAAADI. The CDR3 DNA sequence: TGCGCCAACAGTGCCATCGTTAACTATGGCTACACCTTC. Translating gives CANSAIVNYGYTF.

The chain couples TRBV11-2 to TRBJ2-1; 8 positions agree with TRBD1. The length of the CDR3 is 12 residues. The V gene's germline CDR1 is SGHAT and CDR2 FQNNGV. This chain's CDR3 is CTISYATGEKFF. DNA of the CDR3: TGTACCATCAGCTACGCGACAGGGGAGAAATTCTTC.

The rearrangement uses TRBV5-4 and TRBJ2-1, with D perhaps matching TRBD1 (7 bases). Looked up from germline, CDR1 is SGHNT and CDR2 is YYREEE (reference sequence). V lost 4 bases to trimming and J lost 8 bases, with 22 bases between them. The CDR3 is made up of 16 amino acids. As DNA, the CDR3 is TGTGCCAGCAGCCCCCGCGGAGGGGGCTATGTGTATGAGCAGTTCTTC. It translates to CASSPRGGGYVYEQFF.

As regards this clonotype: An end of the junction does not agree with germline; a read error may underlie this. The chain uses TRBV6-2 or TRBV6-3 and TRBJ1-5; 7 bases are shared with TRBD1. CDR3 length equals 16 residues. Germline V CDR1 and CDR2: MNHEY, SVGEGT. In DNA form, the CDR3 reads TGTGCCAGCAGTCCCCACAGGGGTCCGTGGGATCACCCCCAGCATTTT. Protein product: CASSPHRGPWDHPQHF.

Comments on this clonotype: One end of the junction varies from germline; a read error may be responsible. The V and J genes are TRBV6-2 or TRBV6-3 and TRBJ2-7; 7 nucleotides align to TRBD2. The germline CDR1 and CDR2 sequences are MNHEY and SVGEGT. The CDR3 sequence is 14 residues long. The chain's CDR3 is CDSSYEGLSYEQYF. CDR3 nucleotide sequence: TGTGACAGCAGTTACGAGGGACTATCCTATGAGCAGTACTTC.